One sample yielded the 18 T cell receptor beta chains listed below, sequenced in a study of blood T cell repertoires in COVID-19. The protocol was immunoSEQ multiplex PCR, while the TCRdb copy is restricted to in-frame clones and leaves out a portion. The repertoire includes tens of thousands of clones, more than 75% of them detected once, and roughly 1.3% sits in the top ten. Sequencing was performed on peripheral blood. The receptors stem from a man in his 60s with acute or convalescent COVID-19.

The sample holds one count of this clone. The CDR3 sequence is CASRNRTLSGNTIYF. The CDR3 DNA reads as TGCGCCAGCAGGAACAGGACCCTCTCTGGAAACACCATATATTTT. The chain employs TRBV5-1 and TRBJ1-3; D possibly corresponds to TRBD1 (5 bases). The germline V and J ends were trimmed by 5 bases and 0 bases, with 12 bases remaining between them. This CDR3 spans 15 amino acids. Germline V gives CDR1 SGHRS, CDR2 YFSETQ.

The chain recombines TRBV6-5 with TRBJ1-2; 8 bases are shared with TRBD1. This CDR3 region has 13 residues. CDR1 and CDR2 from the germline V gene are MNHEY and SVGAGI. V trimming: 6 bases; J trimming: 4 bases; junction bases outside the gene matches: 4. The CDR3 is CASRGDRIYGYTF. As DNA, the CDR3 is TGTGCCAGCAGGGGGGACAGGATCTATGGCTACACCTTC.

The V call is TRBV11-2, the J call TRBJ1-1; TRBD1 agrees at 9 bases. This CDR3 is built from 14 residues. J was trimmed by 8 bases and V by 4 bases; bases with no gene match: 8. Germline loops: CDR1 SGHAT, CDR2 FQNNGV. CDR3 bases: TGTGCCAGCAGCTACCCAGGGACAGGGAGGGAAGCTTTCTTT. It translates to CASSYPGTGREAFF.

Only one count was recorded for this clone. V gene TRBV19 combines with J gene TRBJ1-4, with D perhaps matching TRBD1 (5 bases). CDR1 is LNHDA, CDR2 SQIVND, per germline (reference sequence). Trimming left V 5 bases short and J 3 bases short, with 13 bases between. The CDR3 loop spans 15 amino acids. Here the CDR3 reads CASSQGAVANEKLFF. The CDR3 DNA follows: TGTGCCAGTAGTCAAGGGGCGGTTGCTAATGAAAAACTGTTTTTT.

This chain links TRBV7-2 with TRBJ2-3, with D perhaps TRBD2 (6 bases). The germline V gene has CDR1 SGHTA and CDR2 FQGNSA. The CDR3 runs 14 residues. Trimming cost V 3 bases and J 8 bases, with 15 bases left between them. CDR3: CASSFQTAGGTQYF. CDR3 nucleotides: TGTGCCAGCAGCTTTCAAACGGCCGGGGGTACGCAGTATTTT.

In nucleotides, the CDR3 is TGTGCCAGCAGTCGGCAGGGAAATGAAAAACTGTTTTTT. The encoded protein is CASSRQGNEKLFF. The rearrangement links TRBV11-1 to TRBJ1-4, with D maybe TRBD1 (5 bases). The V gene's germline CDR1 is SGHAT and CDR2 FQDESV (reference sequence). The V end was cut by 6 bases, the J end by 5 bases, with 10 bases between. This CDR3 is 13 amino acids long.

DNA of the CDR3: TGTGCCAGCAGTGAGCAGGGAGGTTATGGCTACACCTTC. It is translated as CASSEQGGYGYTF. The chain carries TRBV6-1 and TRBJ1-2; a weak D match, TRBD1 (5 bases). Germline V gives CDR1 MNHNS, CDR2 SASEGT. The CDR3 length is 13 residues. The germline V and J ends were trimmed by 3 bases and 5 bases, with 10 bases remaining between them.

This clone was recorded a few times. This chain connects TRBV28 to TRBJ1-2; tentatively, D is TRBD1 (5 bases). Germline loops: CDR1 MDHEN, CDR2 SYDVKM. Trimming removed 3 bases from V and 4 bases from J, with 12 bases in between. The length of the CDR3 is 14 residues. The CDR3 loop is CASSLGRVAYGYTF. The DNA of the CDR3 is TGTGCCAGCAGTTTGGGCAGGGTGGCCTATGGCTACACCTTC.

The chain has TRBV30 and TRBJ2-7; 11 bases agree with TRBD1. Germline V gene lookup returns CDR1 GTSNPN and CDR2 SVGIG (reference sequence). The V segment lost 7 bases and the J segment 6 bases; nucleotides outside the gene matches: 5. There are 12 residues in the CDR3. The CDR3 coding sequence is TGTGCCTCGGACAGGGGGCTTCGCGAGCAGTACTTC. Translated: CASDRGLREQYF.

The chain combines TRBV3-1 (or the pseudogene TRBV3-2) with TRBJ1-3; D may be TRBD1 (5 bases). CDR1 and CDR2 (germline): LGHDT, YNNKEL (reference sequence). Trimming shortened V by 3 bases and J by 0 bases, and 12 bases separated the two germline ends. This CDR3 spans 16 amino acids. CDR3 coding DNA: TGTGCCAGCAGCCATGAGCAGGGCAGCTCTGGAAACACCATATATTTT. Translation gives CASSHEQGSSGNTIYF.

The chain is built from TRBV30 and TRBJ1-3; 7 nucleotides line up with TRBD1. The CDR3 runs to 15 residues. The junction had 10 bases not matched to a gene; V was cut back by 2 bases and J by 6 bases. Germline CDR1 GTSNPN, CDR2 SVGIG (reference sequence). DNA of the CDR3: TGTGCCTGGAGTCGACAGGGCAAATCAAAAAACACCATATATTTT. Its protein is CAWSRQGKSKNTIYF.

The rearrangement joins TRBV10-3 to TRBJ2-7, with 7 bases fitting TRBD1. From germline, CDR1 is ENHRY and CDR2 SYGVKD. The CDR3 is 14 amino acids. The V gene end was trimmed by 3 bases and the J gene end by 13 bases; junction bases not matched to a gene: 15. The CDR3 here is CAISDSTGDRADYF. The CDR3 nucleotides read TGTGCCATCAGTGACTCGACGGGCGACAGGGCTGATTACTTC.

The chain couples TRBV3-1 (or the pseudogene TRBV3-2) to TRBJ1-6, with D possibly TRBD1 on 6 matching bases. Trimming stripped 4 bases from V and 6 bases from J, with 16 bases between. Germline V CDR1 and CDR2: LGHDT, YNNKEL (reference sequence). This CDR3 is 16 amino acids long. CDR3 residues: CASSLKRGRSNSPLHF. Here the CDR3 DNA reads TGTGCCAGCAGCCTAAAAAGGGGGAGAAGTAATTCACCCCTCCACTTT.

The rearrangement links TRBV7-8 to TRBJ2-1; D remains ambiguous. The CDR3 runs to 17 residues. Trimming took off 0 bases at V and 5 bases at J, with 17 bases between the two ends. Per germline, CDR1 SGHVS and CDR2 FQNEAQ. The CDR3 protein is CASSLARLSEANNEQFF. CDR3 bases: TGTGCCAGCAGCTTAGCAAGGTTGAGTGAGGCGAACAATGAGCAGTTCTTC.

The chain couples TRBV5-1 to TRBJ2-6, with 9 positions matching TRBD1. CDR1 is SGHRS and CDR2 is YFSETQ in the germline V gene. With 0 bases clipped from V and 1 base from J, the junction kept 11 bases outside the gene matches. The CDR3 is 20 amino acids. CDR3 sequence: CASSLAARDRERSGANVLTF. The CDR3 coding sequence is TGCGCCAGCAGCTTGGCCGCCCGGGACAGGGAACGGTCTGGGGCCAACGTCCTGACTTTC.

The rearrangement joins TRBV7-9 to TRBJ1-5, with D unresolved. The CDR3 is 13 residues long. The germline V gene has CDR1 SEHNR and CDR2 FQNEAQ (reference sequence). V was clipped by 5 bases and J by 6 bases, with 11 bases between them. CDR3 region: CASSIGGGQPQHF. The CDR3 DNA reads TGTGCCAGCAGCATAGGAGGAGGTCAGCCCCAGCATTTT.

This clone was counted between two and nine times. The chain employs TRBV12-5 and TRBJ1-5; D gene uncertain. Trimming shortened V by 0 bases and J by 0 bases, and 12 bases separated the two germline ends. This CDR3 has 17 amino acids. The V gene's germline CDR1 is LGHNT and CDR2 FRNRAP. The CDR3 coding sequence is TGTGCTAGTGGTTTGGTACTAGACTCCCTTAGCAATCAGCCCCAGCATTTT. Translated, it gives CASGLVLDSLSNQPQHF.

The chain recombines TRBV10-2 with TRBJ1-6; 7 bases agree with TRBD1. From germline, CDR1 is WSHSY and CDR2 SAAADI. The CDR3 is 15 amino acids. After removal of 7 bases from V and 5 bases from J, the junction contained 8 bases not matched to a gene. The CDR3 coding sequence is TGCGCCAGCAACCAGCTCGGACAGGATAATTCACCCCTCCACTTT. Translating it yields CASNQLGQDNSPLHF.